This T cell receptor (beta chain) came from a study of cytotoxic CD8 clonotypes in ibrutinib-treated CLL. Study results and limitations: Clonality rose at ibrutinib response and fell back toward baseline at progression.

There are 13 residues in the CDR3. With 4 bases clipped from V and 4 bases from J, the junction kept 3 bases outside the gene matches. Germline lookup yields CDR1 SGHRS and CDR2 YFSETQ. Only a few counts were recorded for this clone. Its antigen remains unknown. TCRdb's table, derived via immunoSEQ multiplex PCR, lists solely in-frame clones and lacks some. This table has around 140,000 clones, 70% to 90% appearing once. This TCR was sampled from a human donor with chronic lymphocytic leukemia. This chain connects TRBV5-1 to TRBJ1-2; TRBD1 matches at 8 bases. Sample: PBMCs, taken after 24 months of ibrutinib treatment. The CDR3 is CASSAGQGYGYTF. As DNA, the CDR3 is TGCGCCAGCAGCGCCGGACAGGGCTATGGCTACACCTTC.